The 30 T cell receptor beta chains presented below share a single source sample, sequenced in a study of T cell responses to AZD1222 COVID-19 vaccine. TCRdb's table, derived via immunoSEQ multiplex PCR, lists solely in-frame clones and lacks some. This sample has about 110,000 clones, with around 81% found just once. This material consisted of peripheral blood, taken on day 0 of AZD1222 vaccination. The receptors shown here come from an adult in good health.

The chain is built from TRBV2 and TRBJ1-2, with no clear D. CDR3 length: 15 amino acids. Between the trimmed V and J ends, which lost 1 base and 3 bases, there was a span of 12 bases. The V gene's germline CDR1 is SNHLY and CDR2 FYNNEI. The CDR3 nucleotides are TGTGCCAGCAGTGAAGGCCATCGACCCGACTATGGCTACACCTTC. It yields the protein CASSEGHRPDYGYTF. Using reference TRBV2 and TRBJ1-2 for the parts outside the CDR3, the full variable domain is EPEVTQTPSHQVTQMGQEVILRCVPISNHLYFYWYRQILGQKVEFLVSFYNNEISEKSEIFDDQFSVERPDGSNFTLKIRSTKLEDSAMYFCASSEGHRPDYGYTFGSGTRLTVV.

This clone was found a few times. The rearrangement uses TRBV11-2 and TRBJ2-1; 7 positions match TRBD2. The V and J ends lost 4 bases and 5 bases, in that order; junction bases with no gene match: 5. The CDR3 consists of 14 residues. CDR1 SGHAT and CDR2 FQNNGV come from the germline V gene. The CDR3 sequence is CASSSRLANNEQFF. Here the CDR3 DNA reads TGTGCCAGCAGCTCCCGACTAGCAAACAATGAGCAGTTCTTC. Complete variable domain (other parts from reference TRBV11-2 and TRBJ2-1): EAGVAQSPRYKIIEKRQSVAFWCNPISGHATLYWYQQILGQGPKLLIQFQNNGVVDDSQLPKDRFSAERLKGVDSTLKIQPAKLEDSAVYLCASSSRLANNEQFFGPGTRLTVL.

The chain uses TRBV4-1 and TRBJ1-5; 7 bases line up with TRBD1. The germline gives CDR1 MGHRA, CDR2 YSYEKL. V lost 0 bases and J lost 6; bases outside the gene matches: 17. This CDR3 has 19 amino acids. For the CDR3, the DNA is TGCGCCAGCAGCCAAGACTTAATGACAGGGAGAGGAGTAAGTCAGCCCCAGCATTTT. Translation: CASSQDLMTGRGVSQPQHF.

This clone was recorded only once. The CDR3 is CASSMGQGDTIYF. The CDR3 bases are TGTGCCAGCAGCATGGGACAGGGTGACACCATATATTTT. The chain employs TRBV7-2 and TRBJ1-3, with 9 bases lining up with TRBD1. Germline CDR1 and CDR2: SGHTA and FQGNSA. V shed 5 bases and J 8 bases; nucleotides not matched to a gene: 4. The CDR3 contains 13 residues.

This clone was detected a few times. The rearrangement joins TRBV9 to TRBJ2-6; D gene ambiguous. There are 16 residues in the CDR3. V was pared by 4 bases and J by 1 base, with 12 bases between. The germline CDR1 and CDR2 sequences are SGDLS and YYNGEE. CDR3 loop: CASSPEGVSGANVLTF. Written as DNA, the CDR3 is TGTGCCAGCAGCCCTGAAGGCGTGTCTGGGGCCAACGTCCTGACTTTC.

The rearrangement uses TRBV7-2 and TRBJ2-7; 9 nucleotides agree with TRBD2. J gave up 3 bases and V 9 bases, and 6 bases lay outside the gene matches. The CDR3 has 13 amino acids. Germline lookup yields CDR1 SGHTA and CDR2 FQGNSA. The CDR3 region is CASRGAGGYEQYF. CDR3 coding DNA: TGTGCCAGTAGGGGAGCGGGGGGCTACGAGCAGTACTTC.

The chain recombines TRBV2 with TRBJ2-7; D unresolved. The CDR3 contains 12 residues. V dropped 4 bases and J dropped 3 bases, with 7 bases sitting between them. Germline V gene sequence: CDR1 SNHLY, CDR2 FYNNEI. The DNA of the CDR3 is TGTGCCAGCAGTGCGGAGAACTACGAGCAGTACTTC. This codes for CASSAENYEQYF.

Comment on this clone: The same CDR3 is also encoded by other DNA sequences in this sample. The rearrangement uses TRBV7-2 and TRBJ1-5; no reliable D call. The CDR3 contains 14 residues. V lost 1 base and J 2 bases, leaving 6 bases between the germline ends. Germline V gene lookup returns CDR1 SGHTA and CDR2 FQGNSA. The CDR3 here is CASSLDSGNQPQHF. The CDR3 region has the DNA TGTGCCAGCAGCTTAGACAGTGGCAATCAGCCCCAGCATTTT. Looking up the rest from reference TRBV7-2 and TRBJ1-5 gives the full variable domain: GAGVSQSPSNKVTEKGKDVELRCDPISGHTALYWYRQSLGQGLEFLIYFQGNSAPDKSGLPSDRFSAERTGGSVSTLTIQRTQQEDSAVYLCASSLDSGNQPQHFGDGTRLSIL.

The J gene is TRBJ2-3, the V gene TRBV3-1 (or the pseudogene TRBV3-2); TRBD2 agrees at 11 bases. The V segment lost 2 bases and the J segment 10 bases; nucleotides outside the gene matches: 8. CDR3 size: 15 residues. The germline CDR1 and CDR2 sequences are LGHDT and YNNKEL (reference sequence). CDR3 bases: TGTGCCAGCAGCCAACTAGCGGGGGGTCGCAAGGCGCAGTATTTT. Translating gives CASSQLAGGRKAQYF.

The V gene is TRBV5-1, the J gene TRBJ1-1; 9 nucleotides agree with TRBD1. After removal of 4 bases from V and 11 bases from J, the junction contained 9 bases not matched to a gene. Germline loops: CDR1 SGHRS, CDR2 YFSETQ. This CDR3 region has 13 residues. As DNA, the CDR3 is TGCGCCAGCAGCCTACTCAGGACAGGGGAGGCTTTCTTT. Translated, it gives CASSLLRTGEAFF.

This clone was counted a few times. The chain employs TRBV27 and TRBJ2-1; D is unclear. Germline V gene data show CDR1 as MNHEY and CDR2 as SMNVEV (reference sequence). The V end was cut by 2 bases, the J end by 0 bases, with 5 bases between. This CDR3 has 14 amino acids. The CDR3: CASSLAGSYNEQFF. In DNA, the CDR3 is TGTGCCAGCAGTTTAGCCGGCTCCTACAATGAGCAGTTCTTC.

CDR3 loop: CASRNSYEQYF. CDR3 nucleotide sequence: TGCGCCAGCAGAAACAGTTACGAGCAGTACTTC. The genes are TRBV10-1 and TRBJ2-7, with D hard to call. The CDR3 contains 11 residues. Germline assignment: CDR1 WNHNN and CDR2 SYGVQD (reference sequence). V was pared by 6 bases and J by 4 bases, with 7 bases between.

The chain joins TRBV15 to TRBJ1-2; 7 nucleotides line up with TRBD1. V trimming: 5 bases; J trimming: 4 bases; junction bases outside the gene matches: 13. CDR1 LNHNV and CDR2 YYDKDF come from the germline V gene (reference sequence). The CDR3 totals 16 residues. Written as DNA, the CDR3 is TGTGCCACCAGCTCACACGCCCGACAGGGAGCCTATGGCTACACCTTC. It encodes CATSSHARQGAYGYTF.

The CDR3 reads CASSATGGVTGELFF. In nucleotides, the CDR3 is TGCGCCAGCAGCGCAACAGGGGGAGTGACCGGGGAGCTGTTTTTT. The gene calls are TRBV5-1 and TRBJ2-2; 8 bases are a match to TRBD1. This CDR3 is 15 amino acids long. CDR1 SGHRS and CDR2 YFSETQ come from the germline V gene. Trimming took 4 bases from V and 5 from J; bases not matched to a gene: 7. The whole variable domain, filled in from reference TRBV5-1 and TRBJ2-2, reads KAGVTQTPRYLIKTRGQQVTLSCSPISGHRSVSWYQQTPGQGLQFLFEYFSETQRNKGNFPGRFSGRQFSNSRSEMNVSTLELGDSALYLCASSATGGVTGELFFGEGSRLTVL.

The rearrangement links TRBV24-1 to TRBJ2-6; TRBD1 matches at 10 bases. V dropped 3 bases and J dropped 2; count of bases not matched to a gene: 3. The CDR3 length is 17 residues. CDR1 and CDR2 (germline): KGHDR, SFDVKD. The CDR3 loop reads CATSDPGQGPGANVLTF. The CDR3 DNA sequence: TGTGCCACCAGTGATCCGGGACAGGGGCCTGGGGCCAACGTCCTGACTTTC.

This clone was recorded once. The rearrangement uses TRBV7-9 and TRBJ2-5; TRBD2 might be the D (6 bases). The CDR3 is 13 residues long. Germline CDR1 and CDR2: SEHNR and FQNEAQ (reference sequence). CDR3 nucleotides: TGTGCGTCCCCGGGGTCGGGAGAAGAGACCCAGTACTTC. Translation gives CASPGSGEETQYF. The full variable domain, rest sourced from reference TRBV7-9 and TRBJ2-5, is DTGVSQNPRHKITKRGQNVTFRCDPISEHNRLYWYRQTLGQGPEFLTYFQNEAQLEKSRLLSDRFSAERPKGSFSTLEIQRTEQGDSAMYLCASPGSGEETQYFGPGTRLLVL.

The chain is built from TRBV7-8 and TRBJ1-6; D possibly corresponds to TRBD1 (5 bases). V was pared by 1 base and J by 4 bases, with 5 bases between. The length of the CDR3 is 14 residues. Germline-derived CDR1 and CDR2 are SGHVS and FQNEAQ. CDR3 protein: CASSLGTYNSPLHF. DNA for the CDR3: TGTGCCAGCAGCTTAGGGACATATAATTCACCCCTCCACTTT.

This sequence joins TRBV28 and TRBJ2-7; D is unclear. CDR3 length: 11 amino acids. CDR1 and CDR2 (germline): MDHEN, SYDVKM. V gave up 4 bases and J gave up 4 bases, with 5 bases separating them. Here the CDR3 DNA reads TGTGCCAGCAGTTACGATTACGAGCAGTACTTC. Translation gives CASSYDYEQYF.

The rearrangement uses TRBV7-2 and TRBJ2-7, with D possibly being TRBD2 (5 bases). The CDR3 has 13 amino acids. Trimming stripped 1 base from V and 6 bases from J, with 10 bases between. Looked up from germline, CDR1 is SGHTA and CDR2 is FQGNSA. CDR3 DNA sequence: TGTGCCAGCAGCTTAGTGCGGGCGGGCGAGCAGTACTTC. Translated: CASSLVRAGEQYF.

The chain links TRBV9 to TRBJ1-4; 12 nucleotides match TRBD1. CDR3 size: 15 residues. CDR1 and CDR2 from the germline V gene are SGDLS and YYNGEE. V was pared by 5 bases and J by 11 bases, with 10 bases of the junction left unmatched. The CDR3, as DNA: TGTGCCAGCAGTCCCCGGGACAGGGGGCGATCCAAACTGTTTTTT. Its translation is CASSPRDRGRSKLFF.

The chain has TRBV30 and TRBJ1-4, with unresolved D. Trimming removed 1 base at V and 7 bases at J, with 7 bases between. Germline loops: CDR1 GTSNPN, CDR2 SVGIG (reference sequence). This CDR3 contains 12 residues. CDR3 amino acids: CAWSGSGEKLFF. The CDR3 nucleotides read TGTGCCTGGAGTGGGTCAGGTGAAAAACTGTTTTTT.

The chain carries TRBV6-5 and TRBJ1-6; TRBD1 might be the D (6 bases). Germline V gene lookup returns CDR1 MNHEY and CDR2 SVGAGI. The CDR3 is 14 amino acids. V was trimmed by 6 bases and J by 7 bases, leaving 13 bases between them. The CDR3 region has the DNA TGTGCCAGCAGGAAGGGGGGGGTAAATTCACCCCTCCACTTT. Its translation is CASRKGGVNSPLHF.

The chain carries TRBV6-5 and TRBJ2-3; 7 bases are shared with TRBD2. The CDR3 loop spans 15 amino acids. In germline, CDR1 is MNHEY, CDR2 SVGAGI. V lost 6 bases to trimming and J lost 6 bases; unmatched junction nucleotides: 12. CDR3 in amino acids: CASRPGWGGIDTQYF. CDR3 DNA sequence: TGTGCCAGCAGACCGGGCTGGGGGGGTATTGATACGCAGTATTTT.

This sequence joins TRBV28 and TRBJ1-2; D perhaps matches TRBD1 (5 bases). This CDR3 has 15 amino acids. V lost 6 bases and J 6 bases, leaving 20 bases between the germline ends. Per germline, CDR1 MDHEN and CDR2 SYDVKM. Written as DNA, the CDR3 is TGTGCCAGCAGGGACATAGGGACCTTTATGAATGGCTACACCTTC. The encoded protein is CASRDIGTFMNGYTF.

The V and J genes are TRBV7-9 and TRBJ2-3, with 11 bases that match TRBD2. The CDR3 runs to 16 residues. CDR1 is SEHNR and CDR2 is FQNEAQ in the germline V gene (reference sequence). V was clipped by 1 base and J by 1 base; unmatched bases: 1. The CDR3 DNA reads as TGTGCCAGCAGCTTAGGACTAGCGGGGCGCACAGATACGCAGTATTTT. This codes for CASSLGLAGRTDTQYF.

This clone showed up just a few times. The rearrangement uses TRBV7-2 and TRBJ1-5; possibly TRBD1 for D (5 bases). Germline CDR1 and CDR2: SGHTA and FQGNSA. Trimming pared 1 base from V and 4 bases from J, leaving 11 bases between. The CDR3 is 15 residues long. The CDR3 region is CASSLVAGRNQPQHF. The CDR3 DNA is TGTGCCAGCAGCTTAGTGGCAGGGCGGAATCAGCCCCAGCATTTT.

The chain has TRBV7-2 and TRBJ2-2; D may be TRBD2 (6 bases). CDR3 length: 16 amino acids. In germline, CDR1 is SGHTA, CDR2 FQGNSA. V lost 4 bases, J lost 7 bases, and 19 bases lay in between. The CDR3: CASSSRDRRELGELFF. The CDR3 DNA sequence: TGTGCCAGCAGCTCGCGAGATAGACGGGAGCTCGGGGAGCTGTTTTTT.

J is TRBJ1-2 and V is TRBV7-2; D might be TRBD1 (5 bases). The CDR3 has 14 residues. V lost 5 bases to trimming and J lost 2 bases, with 12 bases between them. Germline-derived CDR1 and CDR2 are SGHTA and FQGNSA. The CDR3 sequence: CASSPPRGNYGYTF. The DNA for the CDR3 is TGTGCCAGCAGCCCCCCGAGGGGAAACTATGGCTACACCTTC.

The sample holds one count of this clone. The rearrangement uses TRBV11-2 and TRBJ2-5; 10 nucleotides line up with TRBD1. J gave up 5 bases and V 2 bases, and 11 bases lay outside the gene matches. Germline V gene data show CDR1 as SGHAT and CDR2 as FQNNGV. This CDR3 is built from 17 residues. CDR3 coding DNA: TGTGCCAGCAGCTTATGGGCCGACAGGGGGCGAGTGGAGACCCAGTACTTC. It specifies CASSLWADRGRVETQYF.

The chain employs TRBV4-2 and TRBJ1-6; a weak D match, TRBD1 (6 bases). The ends were cut back, 4 bases at V and 6 bases at J, with 19 bases in the middle. The germline V gene has CDR1 LGHNA and CDR2 YNFKEQ. CDR3 length: 17 amino acids. The chain's CDR3 is CASSPWWQGRSNSPLHF. CDR3 in DNA: TGTGCCAGCAGCCCGTGGTGGCAGGGGAGGAGTAATTCACCCCTCCACTTT.